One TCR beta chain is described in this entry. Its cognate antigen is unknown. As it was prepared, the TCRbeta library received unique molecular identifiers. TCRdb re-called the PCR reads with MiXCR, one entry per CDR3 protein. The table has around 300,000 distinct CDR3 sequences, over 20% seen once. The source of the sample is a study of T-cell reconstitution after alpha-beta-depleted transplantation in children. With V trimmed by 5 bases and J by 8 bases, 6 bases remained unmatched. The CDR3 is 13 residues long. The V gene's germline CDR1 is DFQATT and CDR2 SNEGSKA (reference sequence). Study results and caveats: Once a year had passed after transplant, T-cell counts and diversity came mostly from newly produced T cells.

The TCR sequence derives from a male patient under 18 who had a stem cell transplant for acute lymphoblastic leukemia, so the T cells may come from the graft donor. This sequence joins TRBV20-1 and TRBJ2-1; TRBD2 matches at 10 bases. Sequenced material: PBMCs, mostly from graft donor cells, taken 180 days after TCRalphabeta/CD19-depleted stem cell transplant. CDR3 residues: CSAPSGSIDEQFF. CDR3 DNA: TGCAGTGCTCCTAGCGGGAGTATTGATGAGCAGTTCTTC.